The 28 T cell receptor beta chains given below trace back to one sample, sequenced in a study of cytomegalovirus exposure and HLA in healthy donors. Amplification used 60 Vbeta primers and 13 Jbeta primers. The repertoire was sequenced with immunoSEQ multiplex PCR; TCRdb's copy has only in-frame clones and lacks some. The sample includes tens of thousands of clones, 78% of them seen just once. The sample taken for sequencing was PBMCs. Source of these receptors: a male donor in good health and CMV-seropositive.

V usage is TRBV14 and J usage is TRBJ2-7; 8 nucleotides align to TRBD1. V shed 6 bases, J shed 3 bases, and the junction held 4 bases outside the gene matches. The germline V gene encodes CDR1 SGHDN and CDR2 FVKESK. The CDR3 sequence is 13 residues long. CDR3 coding DNA: TGTGCCAGCAGTCAACAGGGGGTCTACGAGCAGTACTTC. Residues: CASSQQGVYEQYF.

This clone was counted only a few times. The chain employs TRBV4-1 and TRBJ2-1; possible D gene TRBD2, 5 bases. The CDR3 is made up of 17 amino acids. Looked up from germline, CDR1 is MGHRA and CDR2 is YSYEKL. The ends were cut back, 0 bases at V and 5 bases at J, with 17 bases in the middle. The DNA for the CDR3 is TGCGCCAGCAGCCAAGATATTGGGAGTGGGTCCAACAATGAGCAGTTCTTC. Protein sequence: CASSQDIGSGSNNEQFF.

CDR3 bases: TGTGCCAGCAGCCCCAGCGGGGATACGCAGTATTTT. Translated, it gives CASSPSGDTQYF. The chain links TRBV7-9 to TRBJ2-3; possible D gene TRBD2, 6 bases. Germline V gene lookup returns CDR1 SEHNR and CDR2 FQNEAQ (reference sequence). With 5 bases removed from V and 6 bases from J, the gap between germline ends came to 9 bases. The CDR3 loop spans 12 amino acids.

The chain joins TRBV21-1 to TRBJ2-3; the table assigns TRBD2, which was not confirmed against the DNA. TRBV21-1 is a pseudogene. This CDR3 region has 16 residues. In nucleotides, the CDR3 is TGTGCCAGCAAGCCAGAGCGGGAGGGCCCGTCTGATACGCAGTATTTT. Translating gives CASKPEREGPSDTQYF.

The rearrangement links TRBV15 to TRBJ2-7; 10 nucleotides match TRBD1. After removal of 6 bases from V and 2 bases from J, the junction contained 4 bases not matched to a gene. Germline values: CDR1 LNHNV, CDR2 YYDKDF (reference sequence). The CDR3 is 14 residues long. CDR3 in amino acids: CATSLGTGAYEQYF. The DNA for the CDR3 is TGTGCCACCAGTCTCGGGACAGGGGCCTACGAGCAGTACTTC.

The chain couples TRBV7-3 to TRBJ2-5; 7 bases align to TRBD2. Trimming took 1 base from V and 5 from J; bases not matched to a gene: 10. CDR1 and CDR2 from the germline V gene are SGHTA and FQGTGA. This CDR3 is 16 amino acids long. The CDR3, as DNA: TGTGCCAGCAGCTTAAGGGGCGGGGGAAGTGGGGAGACCCAGTACTTC. Its protein product is CASSLRGGGSGETQYF. The variable domain in full, completed from reference TRBV7-3 and TRBJ2-5, reads GAGVSQTPSNKVTEKGKYVELRCDPISGHTALYWYRQSLGQGPEFLIYFQGTGAADDSGLPNDRFFAVRPEGSVSTLKIQRTERGDSAVYLCASSLRGGGSGETQYFGPGTRLLVL.

The genes are TRBV5-1 and TRBJ2-3; perhaps TRBD2 as D (6 bases). In germline, CDR1 is SGHRS, CDR2 YFSETQ. Trimming removed 4 bases from V and 0 bases from J, with 15 bases in between. The CDR3 runs 16 residues. This CDR3 is CASSGSGSVSTDTQYF. CDR3 in DNA: TGCGCCAGCAGCGGGAGCGGGTCGGTAAGCACAGATACGCAGTATTTT.

Turning to this clone: Other DNA variants within this sample encode the same CDR3. The chain recombines TRBV5-4 with TRBJ2-3, with D perhaps TRBD2 (6 bases). Germline V gene sequence: CDR1 SGHNT, CDR2 YYREEE (reference sequence). The V gene lost 4 bases and the J gene lost 5 bases, with 11 bases spanning the gap. The CDR3 is made up of 13 amino acids. The CDR3 here is CASSLEGGDTQYF. In DNA form, the CDR3 reads TGTGCCAGCAGCCTGGAGGGAGGAGATACGCAGTATTTT. Filled out from reference TRBV5-4 and TRBJ2-3, the complete variable domain reads ETGVTQSPTHLIKTRGQQVTLRCSSQSGHNTVSWYQQALGQGPQFIFQYYREEENGRGNFPPRFSGLQFPNYSSELNVNALELDDSALYLCASSLEGGDTQYFGPGTRLTVL.

The chain joins TRBV4-2 to TRBJ2-3; TRBD2 aligns across 11 bases. The CDR3 sequence is 16 residues long. J was trimmed by 4 bases and V by 0 bases; bases with no gene match: 3. Germline V CDR1 and CDR2: LGHNA, YNFKEQ. The DNA for the CDR3 is TGTGCCAGCAGCCAAGAACTAGCGGGAGTCCCAGATACGCAGTATTTT. Protein product: CASSQELAGVPDTQYF.

V and J are TRBV11-2 and TRBJ1-5, with unresolved D. The CDR3 loop spans 15 amino acids. Germline V lookup: CDR1 SGHAT, CDR2 FQNNGV. V was clipped by 0 bases and J by 3 bases, with 9 bases between them. The chain's CDR3 is CASSLEAANNQPQHF. The CDR3 nucleotides read TGTGCCAGCAGCTTAGAGGCAGCGAACAATCAGCCCCAGCATTTT.

The chain combines TRBV28 with TRBJ1-1; D unclear. In germline, CDR1 is MDHEN, CDR2 SYDVKM. The length of the CDR3 is 11 residues. Trimming took 10 bases from V and 6 from J, leaving 12 bases between them. The CDR3 DNA follows: TGTGCCACCCGGGGTAACCCTGAAGCTTTCTTT. It is translated as CATRGNPEAFF.

This sequence joins TRBV7-3 and TRBJ1-1, with 9 bases fitting TRBD1. After removal of 5 bases from V and 5 bases from J, the junction contained 3 bases not matched to a gene. CDR3 length: 13 residues. The germline V gene encodes CDR1 SGHTA and CDR2 FQGTGA. In DNA, the CDR3 is TGTGCCAGCAGCCAGGGGACAGGGACTGAAGCTTTCTTT. Amino acid sequence: CASSQGTGTEAFF. The full variable domain, in which reference TRBV7-3 and TRBJ1-1 provide the parts outside the CDR3, is GAGVSQTPSNKVTEKGKYVELRCDPISGHTALYWYRQSLGQGPEFLIYFQGTGAADDSGLPNDRFFAVRPEGSVSTLKIQRTERGDSAVYLCASSQGTGTEAFFGQGTRLTVV.

This chain joins TRBV9 and TRBJ2-2, with 13 nucleotides matching TRBD2. The J segment lost 6 bases and the V segment lost 3 bases, leaving 8 bases of the junction unmatched. The CDR3 has 17 residues. CDR1 SGDLS and CDR2 YYNGEE come from the germline V gene. For the CDR3, the DNA is TGTGCCAGCAGCGCCGCCGGGACTAGCGGGAAGGCCGGGGAGCTGTTTTTT. The encoded protein is CASSAAGTSGKAGELFF.

The rearrangement links TRBV7-8 to TRBJ1-1, with D perhaps matching TRBD1 (5 bases). V lost 3 bases and J lost 5, with 16 bases in between. The CDR3 consists of 15 residues. CDR1 and CDR2 (germline): SGHVS, FQNEAQ. The CDR3 is CASSFGWGSVTEAFF. The CDR3 DNA reads as TGTGCCAGCAGCTTTGGGTGGGGCTCGGTTACTGAAGCTTTCTTT. Drawing the rest from reference TRBV7-8 and TRBJ1-1, the complete variable domain is GAGVSQSPRYKVAKRGQDVALRCDPISGHVSLFWYQQALGQGPEFLTYFQNEAQLDKSGLPSDRFFAERPEGSVSTLKIQRTQQEDSAVYLCASSFGWGSVTEAFFGQGTRLTVV.

This clone was detected once. This rearrangement joins TRBV5-6 to TRBJ2-5; 13 bases align to TRBD2. From germline, CDR1 is SGHDT and CDR2 YYEEEE. V gave up 3 bases and J gave up 5 bases; unmatched junction bases: 16. The length of the CDR3 is 19 residues. This CDR3 is CASSSNGLAGVGGLETQYF. DNA of the CDR3: TGTGCCAGCAGCTCTAATGGACTAGCGGGAGTAGGGGGGTTGGAGACCCAGTACTTC. The complete variable domain, with remaining parts taken from reference TRBV5-6 and TRBJ2-5, reads DAGVTQSPTHLIKTRGQQVTLRCSPKSGHDTVSWYQQALGQGPQFIFQYYEEEERQRGNFPDRFSGHQFPNYSSELNVNALLLGDSALYLCASSSNGLAGVGGLETQYFGPGTRLLVL.

V gene TRBV7-2 combines with J gene TRBJ1-5; 7 positions match TRBD1. There are 14 residues in the CDR3. Trimming took 2 bases from V and 6 from J; bases not matched to a gene: 4. Germline assignment: CDR1 SGHTA and CDR2 FQGNSA. This chain's CDR3 is CASSLRQGSQPQHF. The CDR3 bases are TGTGCCAGCAGCTTAAGACAGGGTAGTCAGCCCCAGCATTTT.

The V call is TRBV11-2, the J call TRBJ2-7; 8 bases align to TRBD1. Germline V gene data show CDR1 as SGHAT and CDR2 as FQNNGV. J gave up 5 bases and V 5 bases, and 17 bases lay outside the gene matches. This CDR3 is 17 amino acids long. The chain's CDR3 is CASSPLGSRTGLNEQYF. The DNA of the CDR3 is TGTGCCAGCAGCCCCTTAGGTAGCCGGACAGGGTTAAACGAGCAGTACTTC.

The V gene is TRBV28, the J gene TRBJ1-5; D gene unclear. With 8 bases removed from V and 2 bases from J, the gap between germline ends came to 16 bases. Germline V lookup: CDR1 MDHEN, CDR2 SYDVKM. The CDR3 runs to 15 residues. For the CDR3, the DNA is TGTGCCAGCGCCCTTGGGAGCTTCCGCAATCAGCCCCAGCATTTT. Its translation: CASALGSFRNQPQHF.

This chain links TRBV15 with TRBJ1-4, with D hard to call. CDR1 LNHNV and CDR2 YYDKDF come from the germline V gene (reference sequence). The CDR3 totals 15 residues. V lost 0 bases to trimming and J lost 5 bases, with 10 bases between them. As DNA, the CDR3 is TGTGCCACCAGCAGAGATGCGGGGTTCAATGAAAAACTGTTTTTT. Translated, it gives CATSRDAGFNEKLFF. Using reference TRBV15 and TRBJ1-4 for the parts outside the CDR3, the full variable domain is DAMVIQNPRYQVTQFGKPVTLSCSQTLNHNVMYWYQQKSSQAPKLLFHYYDKDFNNEADTPDNFQSRRPNTSFCFLDIRSPGLGDTAMYLCATSRDAGFNEKLFFGSGTQLSVL.

The chain has TRBV7-3 and TRBJ2-1; 7 nucleotides match TRBD1. This CDR3 contains 14 residues. The V gene's germline CDR1 is SGHTA and CDR2 FQGTGA. After removal of 2 bases from V and 9 bases from J, the junction contained 7 bases not matched to a gene. The CDR3 spells CASSLWQGDGEQFF. The CDR3 nucleotides read TGTGCCAGCAGCTTATGGCAGGGGGACGGTGAGCAGTTCTTC. Complete variable domain (other parts from reference TRBV7-3 and TRBJ2-1): GAGVSQTPSNKVTEKGKYVELRCDPISGHTALYWYRQSLGQGPEFLIYFQGTGAADDSGLPNDRFFAVRPEGSVSTLKIQRTERGDSAVYLCASSLWQGDGEQFFGPGTRLTVL.

The chain carries TRBV10-3 and TRBJ2-5; 8 positions match TRBD1. The CDR3 covers 15 residues. The germline gives CDR1 ENHRY, CDR2 SYGVKD. Trimming cost V 6 bases and J 3 bases; bases outside gene matches: 9. The CDR3 nucleotides are TGTGCCATCAGCTCGGACAGGGCCCCCAAAGAGACCCAGTACTTC. Translating it yields CAISSDRAPKETQYF.

The chain carries TRBV7-2 and TRBJ1-4; possibly TRBD1 for D (5 bases). The CDR3 consists of 14 residues. Deletions cut 2 bases from V and 7 bases from J, with 11 bases between. The germline V gene encodes CDR1 SGHTA and CDR2 FQGNSA. CDR3 amino acids: CASSLRGWGEKLFF. CDR3 sequence (DNA): TGTGCCAGCAGCTTAAGGGGTTGGGGTGAAAAACTGTTTTTT.

The chain is built from TRBV29-1 and TRBJ2-7, with 10 bases that match TRBD1. Germline V lookup: CDR1 SQVTM, CDR2 ANQGSEA. The CDR3 covers 14 residues. Losses at the gene ends were 5 bases for V and 2 bases for J; bases not matched to a gene: 6. The CDR3 DNA reads TGCAGCGTTCAATCCGGGACAGGGGCCTACGAGCAGTACTTC. Its protein product is CSVQSGTGAYEQYF.

The V call is TRBV7-2, the J call TRBJ2-7, with unresolved D. The V and J ends lost 7 bases and 0 bases respectively, with 13 bases between them. Germline CDR1 SGHTA, CDR2 FQGNSA. This CDR3 is 14 amino acids long. The CDR3 here is CASTWALSSYEQYF. In DNA form, the CDR3 reads TGTGCCAGCACCTGGGCCCTCAGCTCCTACGAGCAGTACTTC.

V is TRBV5-1 and J is TRBJ2-3; the D gene is possibly TRBD1 (6 bases). Deletions cut 1 base from V and 6 bases from J, with 12 bases between. Looked up from germline, CDR1 is SGHRS and CDR2 is YFSETQ. The CDR3 covers 14 residues. This chain's CDR3 is CASSLSQGRDTQYF. CDR3 in DNA: TGCGCCAGCAGCTTGAGTCAGGGGCGGGATACGCAGTATTTT.

The J gene is TRBJ2-7, the V gene TRBV19; 7 positions match TRBD1. V lost 3 bases and J lost 6; bases outside the gene matches: 8. The CDR3 has 14 residues. From germline, CDR1 is LNHDA and CDR2 SQIVND (reference sequence). The DNA for the CDR3 is TGTGCCAGTAGTATGGTAATCAGGGGGAGCGAGCAGTACTTC. As protein: CASSMVIRGSEQYF. The whole variable domain, filled in from reference TRBV19 and TRBJ2-7, reads DGGITQSPKYLFRKEGQNVTLSCEQNLNHDAMYWYRQDPGQGLRLIYYSQIVNDFQKGDIAEGYSVSREKKESFPLTVTSAQKNPTAFYLCASSMVIRGSEQYFGPGTRLTVT.

The chain uses TRBV5-1 and TRBJ2-1; 12 bases agree with TRBD2. In germline, CDR1 is SGHRS, CDR2 YFSETQ. The CDR3 is made up of 18 amino acids. Trimming cost V 4 bases and J 6 bases; bases outside gene matches: 14. The CDR3: CASSPSGTSGLSGNEQFF. In nucleotides, the CDR3 is TGCGCCAGCAGCCCGTCCGGGACTAGCGGGTTGTCGGGCAATGAGCAGTTCTTC.

The chain uses TRBV15 and TRBJ2-5; D call uncertain. The J call may be mistaken, given a closer DNA end match to TRBJ2-7. This CDR3 comprises 13 residues. In germline, CDR1 is LNHNV, CDR2 YYDKDF (reference sequence). As DNA, the CDR3 is TGTGCCACCAGCAGAGACATCACCTACGAGCAGTACTTC. Translating it yields CATSRDITYEQYF.